The table lists the clone carrying this T cell receptor (beta chain) with a count of one. The source of the sample is a study of blood T cell repertoires in COVID-19. For the study at large: The United States, Italy and Spain were the sources of the acute and convalescent COVID-19 samples. Sample material is recorded as cDNA or gDNA derived from T cells, B-cell-depleted T cells, or PBMCs.

Original analysis: Amplification of reference gene primers was used by the study to estimate nucleated cell counts. Clones were sequenced by immunoSEQ multiplex PCR, and TCRdb holds only the in-frame ones, with some missing. V, J and clone size derive from that table, while D and trimming were established from the DNA sequence. The data hold roughly 57,000 clones, with almost 80% observed a single time. Germline loops: CDR1 SGHNT, CDR2 YYREEE (reference sequence). The CDR3 length is 17 residues. The V segment lost 7 bases and the J segment 0 bases; nucleotides outside the gene matches: 9. The sample comprised peripheral blood. This rearrangement joins TRBV5-4 to TRBJ2-1, with TRBD2 identical over 11 bases. The sequence was collected from a man in his sixties with acute or convalescent COVID-19. The CDR3 DNA sequence: TGTGCCAGCCATAGCGGGGGGGCGTTAAGCTCCTACAATGAGCAGTTCTTC. Its protein is CASHSGGALSSYNEQFF.